This paragraph reports one T cell receptor beta chain. Its specificity is unknown. The CDR3 spans 10 residues. V was clipped by 7 bases and J by 7 bases, with 10 bases between them. Per the germline V gene, CDR1 is SQVTM and CDR2 is ANQGSEA. The authors ran the immunoSEQ assay, v3.0, at survey level. Sequencing used immunoSEQ multiplex PCR; TCRdb keeps in-frame clones, though not all of them. Of under 50,000 clones listed, 94% are singletons. The data belong to a study of long-term antiretroviral therapy in people with HIV. Study-level findings and limits: Post-treatment diversity went higher with ART but stayed below transplant donor controls. Blood obtained between about 2004 and 2017 may reflect older ART regimens. The study collected no data on ART adherence, viral resistance or therapy changes. When set beside controls, HIV repertoires had CDR3 length ranges that were narrower.

V usage is TRBV29-1 and J usage is TRBJ2-5; maybe TRBD2 (5 bases). This sequence was found in a man aged 30 to 45 with HIV. The sample in question was unsorted PBMCs, obtained roughly 9.4 years after starting antiretroviral therapy. CDR3 loop: CSAHRGTQYF. CDR3 coding DNA: TGCAGCGCCCACCGGGGGACCCAGTACTTC.